Only a few counts were recorded for the clone carrying this T cell receptor (beta chain). As yet, its antigen is unknown. This entry comes from a study of T cells after yellow fever vaccination. Study as a whole: Low-cell-number fractions were prepared with SMART-Seq v4 Ultra Low Input. Study findings and constraints: Post-booster repertoires again held most primary-vaccination clones (about 95% CD4, roughly 88% CD8).

5'RACE template switching generated TCR cDNA, adding a universal primer site and UMIs. TCRdb called the 5' RACE reads again in MiXCR, with one record for every CDR3 protein. The sample has 350,000 to 550,000 distinct CDR3 sequences; roughly a sixth are singletons. The clonotype comes from a man aged 18 to 30 who received the YFV17D yellow fever vaccine. Source: PBMCs, taken before the yellow fever booster vaccination.

The CDR3 spells CASSYMTAGPDTQYF. CDR3 bases: TGTGCCAGCAGTTACATGACGGCAGGGCCAGATACGCAGTATTTT. The chain carries TRBV6-6 and TRBJ2-3; D possibly corresponds to TRBD1 (5 bases). V shed 2 bases and J shed 4 bases, with 13 bases lying between them. The CDR3 loop spans 15 amino acids. Germline V gene lookup returns CDR1 MNHNY and CDR2 SVGAGI (reference sequence).